The 23 T cell receptor beta chains in this list originate from one sample, sequenced in a study of shared clonotypes between healthy human individuals. Libraries were prepared by immunoSEQ multiplex PCR; TCRdb keeps only in-frame clonotypes and omits some of them. The sample records approximately 620,000 clones, almost 97% being singletons. Material: naive CD4+ T cells sorted from blood. Stated subset: CD45RA+ positively selected. These receptors came from a woman in her 30s in good health.

V is TRBV19 and J is TRBJ2-5; 7 nucleotides line up with TRBD1. The CDR3 covers 15 residues. Germline V gene data show CDR1 as LNHDA and CDR2 as SQIVND (reference sequence). V gave up 1 base and J gave up 0 bases; unmatched junction bases: 2. CDR3 nucleotides: TGTGCCAGTAGTATAGTAACAGGGGACCAAGAGACCCAGTACTTC. It specifies CASSIVTGDQETQYF. Filled out from reference TRBV19 and TRBJ2-5, the complete variable domain reads DGGITQSPKYLFRKEGQNVTLSCEQNLNHDAMYWYRQDPGQGLRLIYYSQIVNDFQKGDIAEGYSVSREKKESFPLTVTSAQKNPTAFYLCASSIVTGDQETQYFGPGTRLLVL.

The chain uses TRBV28 and TRBJ2-7; 10 bases are shared with TRBD1. The CDR3 contains 15 residues. Per germline, CDR1 MDHEN and CDR2 SYDVKM. The V gene end was trimmed by 5 bases and the J gene end by 6 bases; junction bases not matched to a gene: 10. The CDR3 coding sequence is TGTGCCAGCAGTCTAAGGGACAGGGGAAGGGGCGAGCAGTACTTC. This translates into CASSLRDRGRGEQYF.

This chain connects TRBV19 to TRBJ2-5; TRBD2 aligns across 13 bases. The CDR3 is 15 residues long. With 7 bases clipped from V and 7 bases from J, the junction kept 9 bases outside the gene matches. Germline V lookup: CDR1 LNHDA, CDR2 SQIVND (reference sequence). The CDR3 here is CASTRTSGSSGTQYF. DNA of the CDR3: TGTGCCAGTACCCGGACTAGCGGGAGTTCTGGGACCCAGTACTTC.

This sequence joins TRBV30 and TRBJ2-5, with a possible D match to TRBD2 (7 bases). The V end was cut by 2 bases, the J end by 5 bases, with 15 bases between. The CDR3 extends over 14 amino acids. Germline V gives CDR1 GTSNPN, CDR2 SVGIG (reference sequence). CDR3 region: CAWSPGGALETQYF. CDR3 sequence (DNA): TGTGCCTGGAGTCCGGGGGGCGCATTGGAGACCCAGTACTTC. Combining the CDR3 with reference TRBV30 and TRBJ2-5 gives the whole variable domain SQTIHQWPATLVQPVGSPLSLECTVEGTSNPNLYWYRQAAGRGLQLLFYSVGIGQISSEVPQNLSASRPQDRQFILSSKKLLLSDSGFYLCAWSPGGALETQYFGPGTRLLVL.

The V gene is TRBV7-9, the J gene TRBJ2-3; the D is unclear. Looked up from germline, CDR1 is SEHNR and CDR2 is FQNEAQ (reference sequence). Between the trimmed V and J ends, which lost 0 bases and 0 bases, there was a span of 10 bases. CDR3 size: 16 residues. In DNA, the CDR3 is TGTGCCAGCAGCTTAGCGACGGCCCAGAGCACAGATACGCAGTATTTT. Amino acid sequence: CASSLATAQSTDTQYF. The variable domain in full, with the rest retrieved from reference TRBV7-9 and TRBJ2-3, is DTGVSQNPRHKITKRGQNVTFRCDPISEHNRLYWYRQTLGQGPEFLTYFQNEAQLEKSRLLSDRFSAERPKGSFSTLEIQRTEQGDSAMYLCASSLATAQSTDTQYFGPGTRLTVL.

CDR3 in amino acids: CASREGYEQYF. CDR3 DNA sequence: TGTGCCAGCAGAGAGGGTTACGAGCAGTACTTC. V usage is TRBV2 and J usage is TRBJ2-7, with D possibly TRBD2 on 5 matching bases. The CDR3 length is 11 residues. V was clipped by 6 bases and J by 4 bases, with 7 bases between them. Germline CDR1 SNHLY, CDR2 FYNNEI.

The chain links TRBV6-6 to TRBJ1-3, with D tentatively TRBD1 (6 bases). From germline, CDR1 is MNHNY and CDR2 SVGAGI (reference sequence). This CDR3 is 16 amino acids long. Trimming stripped 6 bases from V and 2 bases from J, with 17 bases between. The CDR3 is CASSPQGAFTGNTIYF. The CDR3 coding sequence is TGTGCCAGCAGCCCACAGGGAGCATTTACTGGAAACACCATATATTTT.

The rearrangement links TRBV27 to TRBJ2-7, with D uncertain. The V gene lost 3 bases and the J gene lost 0 bases, with 12 bases spanning the gap. CDR1 is MNHEY and CDR2 is SMNVEV in the germline V gene (reference sequence). This CDR3 comprises 15 residues. DNA for the CDR3: TGTGCCAGCAGTTTGCGTGGGTTAAACTCCTACGAGCAGTACTTC. This gives the protein CASSLRGLNSYEQYF.

The DNA for the CDR3 is TGCGCCAGCAGCCAAGATGGGGGTGAAGGGACCTACAATGAGCAGTTCTTC. Amino acids: CASSQDGGEGTYNEQFF. This chain links TRBV4-1 with TRBJ2-1; D could derive from TRBD1 or TRBD2 (5 bases each). V lost 0 bases and J lost 2, with 14 bases in between. CDR3 length: 17 amino acids. Germline CDR1 MGHRA, CDR2 YSYEKL.

The V and J genes are TRBV28 and TRBJ2-1; 10 positions match TRBD2. CDR3 length: 15 residues. Germline-derived CDR1 and CDR2 are MDHEN and SYDVKM. After removal of 5 bases from V and 5 bases from J, the junction contained 6 bases not matched to a gene. The CDR3 DNA reads as TGTGCCAGCAGTCCTTGGACTAGCGGAGACAATGAGCAGTTCTTC. This codes for CASSPWTSGDNEQFF.

The J gene is TRBJ2-5, the V gene TRBV7-9, with a tentative D call TRBD2 (7 bases). The CDR3 sequence is 18 residues long. CDR1 is SEHNR and CDR2 is FQNEAQ in the germline V gene (reference sequence). With 1 base removed from V and 1 base from J, the gap between germline ends came to 19 bases. CDR3 DNA sequence: TGTGCCAGCAGCTTAGAATGGAGGGGGAGGGGCCTCCAAGAGACCCAGTACTTC. Its translation: CASSLEWRGRGLQETQYF.

This rearrangement joins TRBV7-8 to TRBJ1-2; D possibly corresponds to TRBD1 (6 bases). The CDR3 is 13 amino acids. V was cut by 5 bases and J by 7 bases, with 14 bases left in between. The V gene's germline CDR1 is SGHVS and CDR2 FQNEAQ. The CDR3 loop reads CASSGSTGLGYTF. Written as DNA, the CDR3 is TGTGCCAGCAGCGGAAGCACAGGGCTTGGCTACACCTTC. Together with reference TRBV7-8 and TRBJ1-2, the CDR3 gives the full variable domain: GAGVSQSPRYKVAKRGQDVALRCDPISGHVSLFWYQQALGQGPEFLTYFQNEAQLDKSGLPSDRFFAERPEGSVSTLKIQRTQQEDSAVYLCASSGSTGLGYTFGSGTRLTVV.

The chain links TRBV28 to TRBJ2-7, with 9 bases matching TRBD1. Germline-derived CDR1 and CDR2 are MDHEN and SYDVKM. Trimming took 4 bases from V and 2 from J; bases not matched to a gene: 6. The CDR3 extends over 15 amino acids. CDR3 residues: CASSSTGGIPYEQYF. The CDR3 DNA follows: TGTGCCAGCAGTTCGACAGGGGGGATCCCCTACGAGCAGTACTTC.

This rearrangement joins TRBV5-4 to TRBJ2-2, with 9 bases fitting TRBD1. The CDR3 has 15 amino acids. Germline V gene data show CDR1 as SGHNT and CDR2 as YYREEE (reference sequence). Unmatched junction bases numbered 4, after V lost 4 bases and J lost 3 bases. The CDR3, as DNA: TGTGCCAGCAGCCGGGACAGGGCCCACACCGGGGAGCTGTTTTTT. Translated: CASSRDRAHTGELFF.

V gene TRBV5-6 combines with J gene TRBJ2-6, with TRBD2 as a possible D gene (5 bases). This CDR3 has 15 residues. The germline gives CDR1 SGHDT, CDR2 YYEEEE. Trimming left V 2 bases short and J 2 bases short, with 8 bases between. The CDR3 sequence: CASSLGLPGANVLTF. CDR3 nucleotide sequence: TGTGCCAGCAGCTTAGGACTTCCTGGGGCCAACGTCCTGACTTTC. Combining the CDR3 with reference TRBV5-6 and TRBJ2-6 gives the whole variable domain DAGVTQSPTHLIKTRGQQVTLRCSPKSGHDTVSWYQQALGQGPQFIFQYYEEEERQRGNFPDRFSGHQFPNYSSELNVNALLLGDSALYLCASSLGLPGANVLTFGAGSRLTVL.

The V gene is TRBV15, the J gene TRBJ2-7, with D unclear. Trimming removed 3 bases at V and 3 bases at J, with 21 bases between. This CDR3 is built from 17 residues. Germline loops: CDR1 LNHNV, CDR2 YYDKDF (reference sequence). The CDR3 DNA reads as TGTGCCACCAGCAGTCCCTTGGACGGAGCCCCACTCTACGAGCAGTACTTC. Amino acids: CATSSPLDGAPLYEQYF.

The V gene is TRBV28, the J gene TRBJ2-5; 7 bases are a match to TRBD2. The CDR3 has 15 amino acids. Germline CDR1 reads MDHEN; CDR2 reads SYDVKM. Trimming removed 4 bases from V and 4 bases from J; junction bases left unmatched: 9. The CDR3 DNA reads TGTGCCAGCAGTTCAACTGTACCGGGGGGAGAGACCCAGTACTTC. It translates to CASSSTVPGGETQYF.

The chain links TRBV5-6 to TRBJ1-2; unclear D gene. The V gene's germline CDR1 is SGHDT and CDR2 YYEEEE. Trimming pared 0 bases from V and 8 bases from J, leaving 14 bases between. This CDR3 has 14 residues. The CDR3 DNA sequence: TGTGCCAGCAGCTTGGGTTGGCCGGCGGGGGGCTACACCTTC. Its translation: CASSLGWPAGGYTF.

The chain employs TRBV19 and TRBJ2-1, with D possibly being TRBD1 (5 bases). Deletions cut 0 bases from V and 3 bases from J, with 6 bases between. The CDR3 contains 14 residues. Looked up from germline, CDR1 is LNHDA and CDR2 is SQIVND (reference sequence). In DNA form, the CDR3 reads TGTGCCAGTAGTATAGAGACAGACTACAATGAGCAGTTCTTC. Translating gives CASSIETDYNEQFF.

The genes are TRBV6-5 and TRBJ1-2; D is unclear. From germline, CDR1 is MNHEY and CDR2 SVGAGI. Trimming left V 3 bases short and J 0 bases short, with 5 bases between. The CDR3 consists of 13 residues. The CDR3 region is CASSYEPNYGYTF. CDR3 DNA: TGTGCCAGCAGTTATGAGCCTAACTATGGCTACACCTTC.

The rearrangement joins TRBV19 to TRBJ1-3; no clear D gene. Trimming stripped 5 bases from V and 1 base from J, with 9 bases between. Germline V gene sequence: CDR1 LNHDA, CDR2 SQIVND (reference sequence). The CDR3 has 14 residues. CDR3 amino acids: CASSGGISGNTIYF. In nucleotides, the CDR3 is TGTGCCAGTAGTGGCGGTATTTCTGGAAACACCATATATTTT.

This clone was seen only once. The gene calls are TRBV6-5 and TRBJ2-5; 8 nucleotides line up with TRBD1. Germline CDR1 reads MNHEY; CDR2 reads SVGAGI. CDR3 length equals 13 residues. Unmatched junction bases numbered 4, after V lost 5 bases and J lost 5 bases. The CDR3 protein is CASSMGQEETQYF. The CDR3 nucleotides read TGTGCCAGCAGTATGGGACAGGAGGAGACCCAGTACTTC.

The chain combines TRBV5-8 with TRBJ2-5; a weak D match, TRBD1 (6 bases). Germline loops: CDR1 SGHTS, CDR2 YDEGEE. This CDR3 is built from 14 residues. With 5 bases removed from V and 5 bases from J, the gap between germline ends came to 16 bases. In DNA, the CDR3 is TGTGCCAGCAGTCGGGGACACCCGACGGAGACCCAGTACTTC. Protein product: CASSRGHPTETQYF. Together with reference TRBV5-8 and TRBJ2-5, the CDR3 gives the full variable domain: EAGVTQSPTHLIKTRGQQATLRCSPISGHTSVYWYQQALGLGLQFLLWYDEGEERNRGNFPPRFSGRQFPNYSSELNVNALELEDSALYLCASSRGHPTETQYFGPGTRLLVL.